This note documents a single T cell receptor (beta chain) sequence. Its target is unknown. The sample comes from a study of OX40 agonist ivuxolimab in advanced cancers. Study at large: Patients were 82.7% male with ages roughly 20 to 80, mean 60.

Study-level findings and limits: CD8+ T cells were the subset that, on average, had more expanded clones than CD4+.

Some clones are missing from TCRdb's copy, which holds only in-frame ones; the method was immunoSEQ multiplex PCR. The sample has about 82,000 clones, approximately 85% seen once. CDR1 and CDR2 from the germline V gene are LNHDA and SQIVND (reference sequence). V lost 1 base to trimming and J lost 6 bases, with 15 bases between them. This CDR3 has 16 residues. Sequenced here: CD4+ or CD8+ T cells sorted from blood, sampled in a trial of the OX40 agonist ivuxolimab. V usage is TRBV19 and J usage is TRBJ1-4, with a weak D call TRBD1 (5 bases). The receptor was derived from an adult with an advanced solid tumor such as melanoma, head and neck, liver or kidney cancer. The CDR3 loop is CASSIGWGRSDEKLFF. The CDR3 nucleotides read TGTGCCAGTAGTATAGGGTGGGGCCGCTCCGATGAAAAACTGTTTTTT.